The 2 T cell receptor beta chains reported below all come from one sample, sequenced in a study of blood T cell repertoires in COVID-19. Sequencing used immunoSEQ multiplex PCR; TCRdb keeps in-frame clones, though not all of them. Of roughly 250,000 clones listed, more than 70% are singletons. Sequencing was performed on peripheral blood. The receptors were sampled from a woman between 45 and 60 years old with acute or convalescent COVID-19.

The V call is TRBV28, the J call TRBJ1-2, with D perhaps matching TRBD1 (5 bases). Germline V gene lookup returns CDR1 MDHEN and CDR2 SYDVKM. Trimming left V 5 bases short and J 4 bases short, with 14 bases between. CDR3 length: 14 residues. CDR3 protein: CASSLDRTIYGYTF. The CDR3 DNA is TGTGCCAGCAGTCTAGATCGGACAATCTATGGCTACACCTTC.

The chain uses TRBV19 and TRBJ2-1, with TRBD1 matching 9 bases. This CDR3 comprises 16 residues. Germline V gives CDR1 LNHDA, CDR2 SQIVND (reference sequence). The V gene end was trimmed by 5 bases and the J gene end by 7 bases; junction bases not matched to a gene: 12. CDR3 in amino acids: CASSSLSTGGRNEQFF. In DNA form, the CDR3 reads TGTGCCAGTAGTTCTCTTTCGACAGGGGGAAGGAATGAGCAGTTCTTC. Using reference TRBV19 and TRBJ2-1 for the parts outside the CDR3, the full variable domain is DGGITQSPKYLFRKEGQNVTLSCEQNLNHDAMYWYRQDPGQGLRLIYYSQIVNDFQKGDIAEGYSVSREKKESFPLTVTSAQKNPTAFYLCASSSLSTGGRNEQFFGPGTRLTVL.